This T cell receptor beta chain comes out of a study of blood T cell repertoires in COVID-19. Produced via immunoSEQ multiplex PCR; TCRdb's table is partial and in-frame only. The table includes about 140,000 clones, 88% detected once. The TCR comes from a human donor with COVID-19, enrolled during active disease. The donor label of this sample is uncertain. Sample: peripheral blood.

CDR3 amino acids: CASSRHQPGQGATNEKLFF. DNA for the CDR3: TGTGCCAGCTCACGACACCAACCGGGACAGGGTGCAACTAATGAAAAACTGTTTTTT. The chain recombines TRBV18 with TRBJ1-4; 9 bases agree with TRBD1. The CDR3 is made up of 19 amino acids. CDR1 and CDR2 (germline): KGHSH, LQKENI. With 4 bases clipped from V and 0 bases from J, the junction kept 12 bases outside the gene matches.